Listed below are T cell receptor beta chains from one sample, sequenced in a study of blood T cell dynamics during melanoma immunotherapy. Using immunoSEQ multiplex PCR, the repertoire was profiled, and TCRdb retains in-frame clones only, with some absent. This table holds 8,500 to 11,000 clones, about 88% found once. The material was blood, obtained from a patient treated with checkpoint blockade. The receptors stem from a human donor with melanoma. Both conserved end residues are part of each CDR3. A D gene is named only where the DNA matches it firmly. A clone size is listed for some rows: how often the clone was seen (once, few, many), or a class if it is expanded.

D gene	V gene	clone size	J gene	CDR3 protein	CDR3 DNA
NA	TRBV5-4	once	TRBJ2-2	CASSPEGQGPTGELFF	TGTGCCAGCAGCCCGGAGGGCCAGGGGCCCACCGGGGAGCTGTTTTTT
TRBD1	TRBV4-1	NA	TRBJ1-2	CASSQDRQGAQNYGYTF	TGCGCCAGCAGCCAAGATCGACAGGGGGCGCAGAACTATGGCTACACCTTC
TRBD1	TRBV11-2	NA	TRBJ1-4	CASSLGQGGTNEKLFF	TGTGCCAGCAGCTTAGGACAGGGAGGAACTAATGAAAAACTGTTTTTT
TRBD2	TRBV9	NA	TRBJ2-3	CASSVTGTSGGQTSTDTQYF	TGTGCCAGCAGCGTAACCGGGACTAGCGGGGGGCAAACTAGCACAGATACGCAGTATTTT
NA	TRBV15	NA	TRBJ1-4	CATGSLAGKEKLFF	TGTGCCACCGGTAGTTTGGCAGGGAAAGAAAAACTGTTTTTT
NA	TRBV5-4	NA	TRBJ1-2	CASSHSGQRVYGYTF	TGTGCCAGCAGCCATTCCGGACAGCGAGTCTATGGCTACACCTTC
NA	TRBV19	once	TRBJ2-3	CASSAMALGDTQYF	TGTGCCAGTAGCGCAATGGCCCTAGGGGATACGCAGTATTTT
TRBD1	TRBV10-3	NA	TRBJ2-1	CAISEKGGSSYNEQFF	TGTGCCATCAGTGAGAAAGGGGGCAGCTCCTACAATGAGCAGTTCTTC
NA	TRBV11-2	NA	TRBJ2-3	CASSFFPGDNTDTQYF	TGTGCCAGCAGCTTCTTTCCCGGGGACAACACAGATACGCAGTATTTT
TRBD2	TRBV29-1	NA	TRBJ2-2	CSVHDAGRVGELFF	TGCAGCGTGCACGACGCGGGGAGGGTCGGGGAGCTGTTTTTT
NA	TRBV5-4	NA	TRBJ2-1	CASSSEGSLNYNEQFF	TGTGCCAGCAGCTCGGAGGGCTCGCTTAACTACAATGAGCAGTTCTTC
NA	TRBV18	NA	TRBJ2-1	CASSRQSDEQFF	TGTGCCAGCTCGCGACAGTCCGATGAGCAGTTCTTC
TRBD1	TRBV6-5	few	TRBJ2-7	CASSYTSPGQWYEQYF	TGTGCCAGCAGTTACACATCACCGGGACAGTGGTACGAGCAGTACTTC
NA	TRBV6-6	NA	TRBJ1-6	CASSYPNSPLHF	TGTGCCAGCAGTTACCCCAATTCACCCCTCCACTTT
NA	TRBV27	NA	TRBJ2-7	CASSSPLEQYF	TGTGCCAGCAGTTCCCCCCTCGAGCAGTACTTC
NA	TRBV6-1	few	TRBJ1-3	CASSAVPGASGNTIYF	TGTGCCAGCAGTGCAGTACCAGGGGCCTCTGGAAACACCATATATTTT